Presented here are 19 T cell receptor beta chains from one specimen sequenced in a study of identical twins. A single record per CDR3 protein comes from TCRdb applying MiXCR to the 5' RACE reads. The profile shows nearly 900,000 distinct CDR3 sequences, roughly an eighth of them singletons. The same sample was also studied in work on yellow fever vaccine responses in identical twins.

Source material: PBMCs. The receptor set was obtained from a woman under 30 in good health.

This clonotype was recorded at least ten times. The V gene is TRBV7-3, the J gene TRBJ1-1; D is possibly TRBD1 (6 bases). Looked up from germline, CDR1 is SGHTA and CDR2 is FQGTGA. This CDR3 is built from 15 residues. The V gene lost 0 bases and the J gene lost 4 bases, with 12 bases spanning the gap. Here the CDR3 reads CASSLTGGPGTEAFF. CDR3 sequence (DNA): TGTGCCAGCAGCTTAACCGGGGGGCCAGGCACTGAAGCTTTCTTT.

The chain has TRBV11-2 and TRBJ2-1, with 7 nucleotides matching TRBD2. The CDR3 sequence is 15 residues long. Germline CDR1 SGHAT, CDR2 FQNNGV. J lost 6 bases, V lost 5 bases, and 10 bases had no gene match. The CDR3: CASSPRLAQRNEQFF. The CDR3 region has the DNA TGTGCCAGCAGCCCGAGACTAGCTCAGCGCAATGAGCAGTTCTTC.

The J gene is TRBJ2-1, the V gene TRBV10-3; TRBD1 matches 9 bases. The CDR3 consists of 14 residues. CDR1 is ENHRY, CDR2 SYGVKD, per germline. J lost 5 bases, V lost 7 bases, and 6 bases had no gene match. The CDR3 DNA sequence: TGTGCCATCACAAGACAGGGGGATAACAATGAGCAGTTCTTC. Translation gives CAITRQGDNNEQFF.

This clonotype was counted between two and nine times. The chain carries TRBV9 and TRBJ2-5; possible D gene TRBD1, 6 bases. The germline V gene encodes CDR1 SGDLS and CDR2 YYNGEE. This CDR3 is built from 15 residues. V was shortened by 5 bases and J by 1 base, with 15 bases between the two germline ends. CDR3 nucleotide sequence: TGTGCCAGCAGTTCTACAGGACAGATCCAAGAGACCCAGTACTTC. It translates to CASSSTGQIQETQYF.

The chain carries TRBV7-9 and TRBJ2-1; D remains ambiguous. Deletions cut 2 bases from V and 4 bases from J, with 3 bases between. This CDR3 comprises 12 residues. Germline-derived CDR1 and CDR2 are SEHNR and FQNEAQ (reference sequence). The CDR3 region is CASSLMYNEQFF. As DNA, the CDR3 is TGTGCCAGCAGCTTAATGTACAATGAGCAGTTCTTC. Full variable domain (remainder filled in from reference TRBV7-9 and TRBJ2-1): DTGVSQNPRHKITKRGQNVTFRCDPISEHNRLYWYRQTLGQGPEFLTYFQNEAQLEKSRLLSDRFSAERPKGSFSTLEIQRTEQGDSAMYLCASSLMYNEQFFGPGTRLTVL.

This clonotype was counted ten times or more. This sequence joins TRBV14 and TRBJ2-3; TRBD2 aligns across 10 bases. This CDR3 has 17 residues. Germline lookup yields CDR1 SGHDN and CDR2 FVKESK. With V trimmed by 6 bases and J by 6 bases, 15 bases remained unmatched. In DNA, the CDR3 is TGTGCCAGCAGTCGACTCGGACTAGCGGAGATCCGGGATACGCAGTATTTT. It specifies CASSRLGLAEIRDTQYF.

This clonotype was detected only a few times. CDR3 DNA: TGTGCCAGCAGCCAAGGTCCTAGCGGGGCCCCCCTGTTCTTC. Translating gives CASSQGPSGAPLFF. This chain joins TRBV3-1 and TRBJ2-1, with TRBD2 identical over 9 bases. The CDR3 is made up of 14 amino acids. CDR1 and CDR2 (germline): LGHDT, YNNKEL (reference sequence). V was clipped by 1 base and J by 15 bases; unmatched bases: 10.

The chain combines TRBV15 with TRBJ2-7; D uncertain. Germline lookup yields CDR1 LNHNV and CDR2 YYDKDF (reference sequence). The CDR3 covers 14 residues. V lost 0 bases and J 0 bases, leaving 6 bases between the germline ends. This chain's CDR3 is CATSRDGSSYEQYF. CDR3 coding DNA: TGTGCCACCAGCAGAGATGGCAGCTCCTACGAGCAGTACTTC.

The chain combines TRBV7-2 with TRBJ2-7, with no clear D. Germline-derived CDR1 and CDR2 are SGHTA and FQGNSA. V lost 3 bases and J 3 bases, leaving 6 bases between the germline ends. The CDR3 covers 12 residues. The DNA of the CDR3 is TGTGCCAGCAGCTTGATAGGCTACGAGCAGTACTTC. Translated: CASSLIGYEQYF.

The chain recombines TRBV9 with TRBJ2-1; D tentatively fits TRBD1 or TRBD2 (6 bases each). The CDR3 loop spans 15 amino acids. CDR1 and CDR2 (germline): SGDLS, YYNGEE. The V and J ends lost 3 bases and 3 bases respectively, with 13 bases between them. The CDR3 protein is CASSEGGFGYNEQFF. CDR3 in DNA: TGTGCCAGCAGCGAAGGGGGGTTTGGCTACAATGAGCAGTTCTTC.

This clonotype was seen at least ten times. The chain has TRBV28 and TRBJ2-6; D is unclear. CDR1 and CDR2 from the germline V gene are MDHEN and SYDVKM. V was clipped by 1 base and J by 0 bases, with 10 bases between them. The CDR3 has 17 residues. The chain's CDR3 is CASSLFGTVSGANVLTF. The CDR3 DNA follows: TGTGCCAGCAGTTTATTTGGCACTGTCTCTGGGGCCAACGTCCTGACTTTC.

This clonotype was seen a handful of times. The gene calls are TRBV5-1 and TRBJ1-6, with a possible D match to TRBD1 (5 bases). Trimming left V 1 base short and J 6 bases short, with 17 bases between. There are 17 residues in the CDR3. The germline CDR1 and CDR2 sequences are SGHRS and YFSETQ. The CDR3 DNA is TGCGCCAGCAGCTTGAGGCTGAGCAGGGATGGTAATTCACCCCTCCACTTT. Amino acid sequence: CASSLRLSRDGNSPLHF.

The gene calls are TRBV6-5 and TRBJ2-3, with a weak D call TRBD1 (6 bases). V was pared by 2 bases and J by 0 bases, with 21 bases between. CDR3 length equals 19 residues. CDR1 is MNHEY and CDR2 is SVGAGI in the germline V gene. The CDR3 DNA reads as TGTGCCAGCAGTTACCTGCCCAGCCTACAGGGCTCTAGCACAGATACGCAGTATTTT. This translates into CASSYLPSLQGSSTDTQYF.

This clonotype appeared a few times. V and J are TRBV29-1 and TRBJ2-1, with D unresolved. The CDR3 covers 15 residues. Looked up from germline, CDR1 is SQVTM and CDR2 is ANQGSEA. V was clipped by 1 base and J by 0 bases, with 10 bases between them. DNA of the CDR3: TGCAGCGTTGAAGGGGCGGAGAGCTCCTACAATGAGCAGTTCTTC. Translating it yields CSVEGAESSYNEQFF.

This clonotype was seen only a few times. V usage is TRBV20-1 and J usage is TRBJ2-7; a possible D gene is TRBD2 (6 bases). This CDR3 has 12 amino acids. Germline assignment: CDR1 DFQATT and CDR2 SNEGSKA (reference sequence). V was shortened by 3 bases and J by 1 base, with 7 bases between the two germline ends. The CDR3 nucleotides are TGCAGTGCTAGGGAGGGTTCCTACGAGCAGTACTTC. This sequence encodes CSAREGSYEQYF.

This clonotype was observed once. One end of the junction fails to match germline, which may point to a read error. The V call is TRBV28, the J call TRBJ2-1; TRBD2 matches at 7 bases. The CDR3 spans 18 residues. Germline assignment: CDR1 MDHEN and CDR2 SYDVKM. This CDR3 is CACSFWGGLGSGVDEQFF. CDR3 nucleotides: TGTGCCTGCAGTTTCTGGGGTGGGCTCGGGAGCGGGGTTGATGAGCAGTTCTTC.

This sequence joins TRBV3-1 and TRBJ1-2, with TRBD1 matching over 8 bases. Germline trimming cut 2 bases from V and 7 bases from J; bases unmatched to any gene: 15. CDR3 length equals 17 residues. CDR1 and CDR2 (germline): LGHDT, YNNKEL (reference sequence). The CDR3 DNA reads TGTGCCAGCAGCCAAACAGACGGCGACAGGGGCCTACGTGGCTACACCTTC. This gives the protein CASSQTDGDRGLRGYTF.

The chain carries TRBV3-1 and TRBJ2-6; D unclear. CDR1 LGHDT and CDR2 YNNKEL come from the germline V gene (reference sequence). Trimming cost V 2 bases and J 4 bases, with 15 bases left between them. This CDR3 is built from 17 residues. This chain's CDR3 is CASSQRAAGRGANVLTF. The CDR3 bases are TGTGCCAGCAGCCAACGGGCGGCCGGGCGAGGGGCCAACGTCCTGACTTTC.

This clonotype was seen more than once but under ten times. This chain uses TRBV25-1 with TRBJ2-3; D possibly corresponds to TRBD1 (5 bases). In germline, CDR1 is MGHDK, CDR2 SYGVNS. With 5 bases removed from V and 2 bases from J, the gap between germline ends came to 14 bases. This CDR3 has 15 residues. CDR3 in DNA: TGTGCCAGCAGTACAGGAGAAACCTACACAGATACGCAGTATTTT. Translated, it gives CASSTGETYTDTQYF.